The 23 T cell receptor beta chains reported below all come from one sample, sequenced in a study of graft-versus-host responses after intestinal transplantation. The antigens for these receptors are not known. Profiled with immunoSEQ multiplex PCR; TCRdb holds only in-frame clones, not every one. The sample includes some 40,000 clones, about 93% of them seen just once. The sample was unstimulated CD8+ T cells sorted from spleen or lymph node cells, taken before transplant. All receptors derive from a human donor who was the organ donor for an intestinal transplant.

By share, this clone ranks as large. The genes are TRBV5-4 and TRBJ2-5; a weak D match, TRBD2 (6 bases). The CDR3 sequence is 15 residues long. Germline V gene lookup returns CDR1 SGHNT and CDR2 YYREEE (reference sequence). V gave up 3 bases and J gave up 2 bases, with 14 bases separating them. The CDR3: CASSYGRGLQETQYF. CDR3 DNA: TGTGCCAGCAGCTACGGACGGGGGTTGCAAGAGACCCAGTACTTC.

The chain is built from TRBV6-4 and TRBJ2-1, with a possible D match to TRBD2 (6 bases). Germline values: CDR1 MRHNA, CDR2 SNTAGT. CDR3 length equals 15 residues. The ends were cut back, 3 bases at V and 5 bases at J, with 14 bases in the middle. The CDR3 sequence: CASSEEASEDNEQFF. For the CDR3, the DNA is TGTGCCAGCAGTGAAGAGGCTAGCGAGGACAATGAGCAGTTCTTC.

The chain recombines TRBV4-1 with TRBJ2-3; a weak D match, TRBD1 (5 bases). Germline values: CDR1 MGHRA, CDR2 YSYEKL. The CDR3 extends over 15 amino acids. V dropped 4 bases and J dropped 6 bases, with 17 bases sitting between them. CDR3 coding DNA: TGCGCCAGCAGCCCTTTTCAGGGTAAGCCTGATACGCAGTATTTT. It translates to CASSPFQGKPDTQYF.

With regard to this clone: Other DNA sequences in the sample encode the same CDR3. The rearrangement joins TRBV5-6 to TRBJ1-2; tentatively, D is TRBD1 (6 bases). Looked up from germline, CDR1 is SGHDT and CDR2 is YYEEEE. V dropped 2 bases and J dropped 0 bases, with 8 bases sitting between them. This CDR3 region has 14 residues. The CDR3 DNA follows: TGTGCCAGCAGCTTCGGGACAACTAACTATGGCTACACCTTC. Translated: CASSFGTTNYGYTF.

J is TRBJ1-3 and V is TRBV28, with a possible D match to TRBD1 (6 bases). The germline gives CDR1 MDHEN, CDR2 SYDVKM. V was shortened by 3 bases and J by 4 bases, with 13 bases between the two germline ends. This CDR3 comprises 15 residues. The CDR3 loop reads CASSFQDRRGNTIYF. The CDR3 DNA follows: TGTGCCAGCAGTTTTCAGGACAGACGAGGAAACACCATATATTTT.

The J gene is TRBJ2-1, the V gene TRBV7-9; D is possibly TRBD2 (5 bases). The CDR3 is made up of 14 amino acids. CDR1 is SEHNR and CDR2 is FQNEAQ in the germline V gene (reference sequence). V was shortened by 0 bases and J by 7 bases, with 10 bases between the two germline ends. The chain's CDR3 is CASSLAGVRNEQFF. The DNA of the CDR3 is TGTGCCAGCAGCTTAGCGGGAGTACGAAATGAGCAGTTCTTC.

V and J are TRBV10-3 and TRBJ2-1; unclear D gene. Per germline, CDR1 ENHRY and CDR2 SYGVKD. V lost 0 bases, J lost 2 bases, and 14 bases lay in between. The CDR3 is made up of 17 amino acids. The CDR3 loop reads CAISESALVTTYNEQFF. CDR3 coding DNA: TGTGCCATCAGTGAGTCGGCCTTGGTGACCACCTACAATGAGCAGTTCTTC.

The V gene is TRBV28, the J gene TRBJ2-1; D gene unclear. Per germline, CDR1 MDHEN and CDR2 SYDVKM. CDR3 length: 15 amino acids. Trimming took off 4 bases at V and 4 bases at J, with 14 bases between the two ends. The CDR3, as DNA: TGTGCCAGCAGTTACCCGCCGCTCGGGTACAATGAGCAGTTCTTC. This gives the protein CASSYPPLGYNEQFF.

V and J are TRBV10-3 and TRBJ2-1, with D hard to call. There are 13 residues in the CDR3. V was cut by 5 bases and J by 6 bases, with 11 bases left in between. CDR1 is ENHRY, CDR2 SYGVKD, per germline. The CDR3 nucleotides are TGTGCCATCAGTCCCGATGGCCCCAATGAGCAGTTCTTC. It is translated as CAISPDGPNEQFF.

The chain recombines TRBV5-6 with TRBJ2-1; D is unresolved. Germline V lookup: CDR1 SGHDT, CDR2 YYEEEE. V was trimmed by 5 bases and J by 9 bases, leaving 18 bases between them. The CDR3 sequence is 14 residues long. In DNA form, the CDR3 reads TGTGCCAGCAGTCCAACTCCCCCGGTCGGTGAGCAGTTCTTC. This sequence encodes CASSPTPPVGEQFF.

The V gene is TRBV20-1, the J gene TRBJ2-7, with D unresolved. Trimming left V 3 bases short and J 5 bases short, with 5 bases between. From germline, CDR1 is DFQATT and CDR2 SNEGSKA (reference sequence). CDR3 length: 10 amino acids. CDR3 loop: CSARENEQYF. In nucleotides, the CDR3 is TGCAGTGCTAGGGAAAACGAGCAGTACTTC.

The chain has TRBV4-3 and TRBJ2-1; no definite D call. Trimming took 4 bases from V and 2 from J, leaving 12 bases between them. This CDR3 has 15 residues. Per germline, CDR1 LGHNA and CDR2 YSLEER. As DNA, the CDR3 is TGCGCCAGCAGCCCCGATTTGGTTACCTACAATGAGCAGTTCTTC. It specifies CASSPDLVTYNEQFF.

V usage is TRBV13 and J usage is TRBJ2-1; 12 bases fit TRBD2. The V gene's germline CDR1 is PRHDT and CDR2 FYEKMQ (reference sequence). The length of the CDR3 is 15 residues. After removal of 5 bases from V and 8 bases from J, the junction contained 7 bases not matched to a gene. Written as DNA, the CDR3 is TGTGCCAGCAGCGCCCGGACTAGCGGGATACATGAGCAGTTCTTC. Protein: CASSARTSGIHEQFF.

The chain uses TRBV28 and TRBJ1-5, with 7 bases identical to TRBD1. Per germline, CDR1 MDHEN and CDR2 SYDVKM. This CDR3 is 14 amino acids long. V was clipped by 7 bases and J by 4 bases; unmatched bases: 7. The CDR3 sequence: CASNEPGQNQPQHF. In DNA, the CDR3 is TGTGCCAGCAATGAACCGGGACAGAATCAGCCCCAGCATTTT.

CDR3 residues: CASRDLAGGPTDTQYF. The CDR3 DNA reads TGTGCCAGTAGGGACTTAGCGGGAGGACCCACAGATACGCAGTATTTT. The chain has TRBV19 and TRBJ2-3; 10 bases align to TRBD2. The V segment lost 6 bases and the J segment 2 bases; nucleotides outside the gene matches: 8. CDR1 is LNHDA, CDR2 SQIVND, per germline (reference sequence). The CDR3 length is 16 residues. The full variable domain, rest sourced from reference TRBV19 and TRBJ2-3, is DGGITQSPKYLFRKEGQNVTLSCEQNLNHDAMYWYRQDPGQGLRLIYYSQIVNDFQKGDIAEGYSVSREKKESFPLTVTSAQKNPTAFYLCASRDLAGGPTDTQYFGPGTRLTVL.

The chain uses TRBV11-1 and TRBJ2-6, with a possible D match to TRBD1 (6 bases). CDR3 length: 17 amino acids. Germline V gene sequence: CDR1 SGHAT, CDR2 FQDESV (reference sequence). V dropped 1 base and J dropped 0 bases, with 10 bases sitting between them. In DNA form, the CDR3 reads TGTGCCAGCAGCTTAGACAGGGCCCTCTCTGGGGCCAACGTCCTGACTTTC. Translating it yields CASSLDRALSGANVLTF.

CDR3 DNA sequence: TGTGCCAGCAGCCTAAGGTCGGACTATGGCTACACCTTC. It translates to CASSLRSDYGYTF. The V and J genes are TRBV9 and TRBJ1-2; D gene uncertain. The germline CDR1 and CDR2 sequences are SGDLS and YYNGEE. This CDR3 is 13 amino acids long. V gave up 4 bases and J gave up 3 bases, with 10 bases separating them. Full variable domain (outside the CDR3, taken from reference TRBV9 and TRBJ1-2): DSGVTQTPKHLITATGQRVTLRCSPRSGDLSVYWYQQSLDQGLQFLIQYYNGEERAKGNILERFSAQQFPDLHSELNLSSLELGDSALYFCASSLRSDYGYTFGSGTRLTVV.

This chain uses TRBV14 with TRBJ1-3; no clear D. Germline values: CDR1 SGHDN, CDR2 FVKESK. Trimming cost V 3 bases and J 1 base, with 7 bases left between them. The CDR3 is made up of 14 amino acids. The CDR3 reads CASSHRGSGNTIYF. CDR3 in DNA: TGTGCCAGCAGCCACCGGGGATCTGGAAACACCATATATTTT.

This chain joins TRBV7-9 and TRBJ2-1, with 7 bases identical to TRBD2. The CDR3 is made up of 19 amino acids. CDR1 SEHNR and CDR2 FQNEAQ come from the germline V gene (reference sequence). The V segment lost 6 bases and the J segment 4 bases; nucleotides outside the gene matches: 21. In DNA form, the CDR3 reads TGTGCCAGCAGGCCAGGATGGGACCCACGGGGGGAAACTTACAATGAGCAGTTCTTC. It specifies CASRPGWDPRGETYNEQFF.

The chain employs TRBV19 and TRBJ1-1; D not resolved. The V end lost 6 bases, the J end lost 3 bases, and 8 bases lay between the germline ends. CDR3 length: 12 amino acids. Germline V gives CDR1 LNHDA, CDR2 SQIVND (reference sequence). The CDR3 spells CASRVGDTEAFF. The CDR3, as DNA: TGTGCCAGTAGGGTAGGTGACACTGAAGCTTTCTTT.

This clone has just one count. This chain connects TRBV4-3 to TRBJ2-2, with 8 positions matching TRBD2. CDR3 length: 16 amino acids. CDR1 LGHNA and CDR2 YSLEER come from the germline V gene. The V segment lost 1 base and the J segment 6 bases; nucleotides outside the gene matches: 7. CDR3 in amino acids: CASSQAPGGPPGELFF. CDR3 DNA: TGCGCCAGCAGCCAAGCCCCGGGAGGGCCGCCCGGGGAGCTGTTTTTT.

There are a few counts of this clone. This chain joins TRBV10-3 and TRBJ2-7; no definite D call. CDR1 is ENHRY, CDR2 SYGVKD, per germline. The CDR3 is 11 residues long. Trimming left V 8 bases short and J 3 bases short, with 8 bases between. CDR3 amino acids: CAILDRYEQYF. CDR3 DNA sequence: TGTGCCATCCTGGACCGCTACGAGCAGTACTTC.

V and J are TRBV28 and TRBJ2-1; no firm D call. The V end lost 2 bases, the J end lost 6 bases, and 11 bases lay between the germline ends. Germline V gene sequence: CDR1 MDHEN, CDR2 SYDVKM. This CDR3 spans 14 amino acids. The CDR3 region has the DNA TGTGCCAGCAGTTTAGTCCCCTTCTTCAATGAGCAGTTCTTC. It codes for CASSLVPFFNEQFF.